The 20 T cell receptor beta chains in this list originate from one sample, sequenced in a study of T cell responses to AZD1222 COVID-19 vaccine. Only in-frame clones appear in the TCRdb table, and some are missing; sequencing was by immunoSEQ multiplex PCR. The sample shows tens of thousands of clones, over 75% of them seen only once. This sample comprised peripheral blood, obtained on day 0 of AZD1222 vaccination. The receptors were sampled from an adult in good health.

This chain joins TRBV11-2 and TRBJ2-3; D tentatively reads TRBD1 or TRBD2 (6 bases each). The germline V gene has CDR1 SGHAT and CDR2 FQNNGV. The germline V and J ends were trimmed by 0 bases and 2 bases, with 9 bases remaining between them. CDR3 size: 15 residues. The CDR3 region is CASSLEGGFTDTQYF. The CDR3 coding sequence is TGTGCCAGCAGCTTAGAGGGGGGCTTCACAGATACGCAGTATTTT.

The rearrangement uses TRBV11-3 and TRBJ1-1, with 7 bases that match TRBD1. CDR3 length equals 14 residues. Trimming removed 5 bases from V and 1 base from J; junction bases left unmatched: 4. From germline, CDR1 is SGHNT and CDR2 YENEEA. The CDR3 region is CASSKEGANTEAFF. CDR3 bases: TGTGCCAGCAGCAAAGAGGGGGCGAACACTGAAGCTTTCTTT.

The genes are TRBV14 and TRBJ2-3; a possible D gene is TRBD1 (6 bases). V shed 4 bases and J shed 4 bases, with 9 bases lying between them. The CDR3 runs 13 residues. Germline lookup yields CDR1 SGHDN and CDR2 FVKESK. The CDR3 region is CASSRWTADTQYF. The CDR3, as DNA: TGTGCCAGCAGCCGATGGACAGCAGATACGCAGTATTTT.

The chain employs TRBV6-5 and TRBJ1-1; maybe TRBD1 (5 bases). This CDR3 comprises 15 residues. CDR1 is MNHEY, CDR2 SVGAGI, per germline. Trimming took 3 bases from V and 1 from J, leaving 12 bases between them. CDR3 residues: CASSYVGQENTEAFF. DNA for the CDR3: TGTGCCAGCAGTTATGTGGGGCAGGAGAACACTGAAGCTTTCTTT.

This chain connects TRBV6-5 to TRBJ2-1, with unresolved D. V was clipped by 1 base and J by 7 bases, with 11 bases between them. Germline V gene sequence: CDR1 MNHEY, CDR2 SVGAGI. CDR3 length: 14 amino acids. Here the CDR3 DNA reads TGTGCCAGCAGTTACTTAACCTTAGGAAATGAGCAGTTCTTC. Amino acid sequence: CASSYLTLGNEQFF.

V and J are TRBV29-1 and TRBJ2-1; 11 bases line up with TRBD2. Looked up from germline, CDR1 is SQVTM and CDR2 is ANQGSEA. V was clipped by 1 base and J by 2 bases; unmatched bases: 4. There are 16 residues in the CDR3. CDR3 protein: CSVEGGTSGTYNEQFF. As DNA, the CDR3 is TGCAGCGTTGAAGGTGGGACTAGCGGTACCTACAATGAGCAGTTCTTC.

The V call is TRBV24-1, the J call TRBJ1-5; no reliable D call. The germline V gene has CDR1 KGHDR and CDR2 SFDVKD. The CDR3 extends over 12 amino acids. V was clipped by 8 bases and J by 8 bases, with 12 bases between them. The chain's CDR3 is CATNRGIEPQHF. The CDR3 region has the DNA TGTGCCACCAACCGGGGTATTGAGCCCCAGCATTTT.

CDR3 in amino acids: CASSGWGEAFF. Here the CDR3 DNA reads TGTGCCAGCTCAGGATGGGGTGAAGCTTTCTTT. The chain is built from TRBV18 and TRBJ1-1, with D unresolved. Deletions cut 5 bases from V and 7 bases from J, with 8 bases between. From germline, CDR1 is KGHSH and CDR2 LQKENI. This CDR3 spans 11 amino acids.

The J gene is TRBJ2-1, the V gene TRBV25-1; no firm D call. The germline CDR1 and CDR2 sequences are MGHDK and SYGVNS. V dropped 0 bases and J dropped 5 bases, with 11 bases sitting between them. The CDR3 consists of 15 residues. The CDR3: CASSEYVANNNEQFF. In DNA, the CDR3 is TGTGCCAGCAGTGAATACGTTGCTAATAACAATGAGCAGTTCTTC. The full variable domain, its missing parts supplied by reference TRBV25-1 and TRBJ2-1, is EADIYQTPRYLVIGTGKKITLECSQTMGHDKMYWYQQDPGMELHLIHYSYGVNSTEKGDLSSESTVSRIRTEHFPLTLESARPSHTSQYLCASSEYVANNNEQFFGPGTRLTVL.

This clone was observed once. The chain has TRBV3-1 (or the pseudogene TRBV3-2) and TRBJ2-1; a weak D match, TRBD2 (6 bases). Germline V lookup: CDR1 LGHDT, CDR2 YNNKEL (reference sequence). Trimming took off 4 bases at V and 4 bases at J, with 11 bases between the two ends. CDR3 length: 14 residues. The CDR3 reads CASSPWLAYNEQFF. The DNA for the CDR3 is TGTGCCAGCAGCCCCTGGCTAGCGTACAATGAGCAGTTCTTC.

The rearrangement links TRBV7-2 to TRBJ2-5, with TRBD2 matching over 7 bases. Per the germline V gene, CDR1 is SGHTA and CDR2 is FQGNSA. Trimming removed 4 bases from V and 4 bases from J; junction bases left unmatched: 6. There are 14 residues in the CDR3. DNA of the CDR3: TGTGCCAGCAGCTCTCAGCGCGGGGGAGAGACCCAGTACTTC. It codes for CASSSQRGGETQYF.

This clone was detected only once. CDR3 sequence (DNA): TGTGCCAGCAGCTTACCCCCAGGGATACGGGACTATGGCTACACCTTC. Translated, it gives CASSLPPGIRDYGYTF. The chain uses TRBV7-9 and TRBJ1-2; maybe TRBD1 (5 bases). CDR1 is SEHNR and CDR2 is FQNEAQ in the germline V gene (reference sequence). This CDR3 contains 16 residues. V lost 2 bases and J lost 3, with 16 bases in between.

The chain couples TRBV7-2 to TRBJ2-7, with 8 bases aligning to TRBD1. CDR1 is SGHTA and CDR2 is FQGNSA in the germline V gene. The CDR3 has 15 amino acids. V was pared by 5 bases and J by 5 bases, with 11 bases of the junction left unmatched. The CDR3 sequence: CASSPRQGSVHEQYF. CDR3 coding DNA: TGTGCCAGCAGCCCAAGACAGGGGTCGGTGCACGAGCAGTACTTC.

The genes are TRBV5-1 and TRBJ2-2; TRBD1 is a possible D gene (5 bases). From germline, CDR1 is SGHRS and CDR2 YFSETQ. The CDR3 runs 13 residues. V was cut by 1 base and J by 5 bases, with 6 bases left in between. The CDR3 is CASSLQGTGELFF. CDR3 coding DNA: TGCGCCAGCAGCTTGCAGGGAACCGGGGAGCTGTTTTTT. The whole variable domain, filled in from reference TRBV5-1 and TRBJ2-2, reads KAGVTQTPRYLIKTRGQQVTLSCSPISGHRSVSWYQQTPGQGLQFLFEYFSETQRNKGNFPGRFSGRQFSNSRSEMNVSTLELGDSALYLCASSLQGTGELFFGEGSRLTVL.

V is TRBV5-1 and J is TRBJ2-3; TRBD2 matches 7 bases. This CDR3 contains 16 residues. Trimming removed 0 bases from V and 5 bases from J; junction bases left unmatched: 9. CDR1 SGHRS and CDR2 YFSETQ come from the germline V gene. In nucleotides, the CDR3 is TGCGCCAGCAGCTTGGTATCTAGCGGTCCCCTAGATACGCAGTATTTT. Encoded protein: CASSLVSSGPLDTQYF.

This clone has a single count. This chain joins TRBV10-3 and TRBJ2-3; D remains unclear. V lost 8 bases and J lost 1, with 13 bases in between. Germline V gene sequence: CDR1 ENHRY, CDR2 SYGVKD. The CDR3 sequence is 14 residues long. The CDR3 sequence is CAIGAVWGTDTQYF. CDR3 bases: TGTGCCATCGGTGCAGTATGGGGCACAGATACGCAGTATTTT.

The rearrangement links TRBV7-5 to TRBJ1-2; the table calls TRBD1, which could not be checked here. TRBV7-5 is a pseudogene locus. The length of the CDR3 is 18 residues. The chain's CDR3 is CARSHFRRKTGCSGGYTF. CDR3 nucleotides: TGTGCCAGAAGCCACTTCCGGCGCAAGACAGGGTGTTCGGGTGGCTACACCTTC.

The chain recombines TRBV30 with TRBJ2-7, with D uncertain. V was clipped by 3 bases and J by 3 bases, with 9 bases between them. Germline V gene data show CDR1 as GTSNPN and CDR2 as SVGIG (reference sequence). This CDR3 has 12 amino acids. CDR3 in DNA: TGTGCCTGGAGACCCCAGAGCTACGAGCAGTACTTC. It encodes CAWRPQSYEQYF.

The genes are TRBV11-2 and TRBJ1-1; the D is unclear. Trimming shortened V by 4 bases and J by 1 base, and 13 bases separated the two germline ends. Per germline, CDR1 SGHAT and CDR2 FQNNGV. The CDR3 is 15 residues long. CDR3 nucleotides: TGTGCCAGCAGCTCCTACCGGGAGAGGAACACTGAAGCTTTCTTT. Translation: CASSSYRERNTEAFF. Full variable domain (missing parts from reference TRBV11-2 and TRBJ1-1): EAGVAQSPRYKIIEKRQSVAFWCNPISGHATLYWYQQILGQGPKLLIQFQNNGVVDDSQLPKDRFSAERLKGVDSTLKIQPAKLEDSAVYLCASSSYRERNTEAFFGQGTRLTVV.

The chain carries TRBV6-5 and TRBJ2-1; 10 bases are a match to TRBD2. Germline values: CDR1 MNHEY, CDR2 SVGAGI. CDR3 length equals 15 residues. Trimming took 6 bases from V and 3 from J; bases not matched to a gene: 5. The CDR3 sequence: CASSAQRGGYNEQFF. The DNA of the CDR3 is TGTGCCAGCAGCGCTCAGCGGGGGGGCTACAATGAGCAGTTCTTC.